This T cell receptor (beta chain) was observed in a study of vaccination effects on CD4 cells after COVID-19. About the study: Wells each received around 2.2 million PBMC, cultured with around 10 IU/ml IL-2 and 10 ug/ml peptides. Findings of the study overall: Healthy vaccine recipients' vaccine-induced clones were almost all SARS-CoV-2 mono-reactive.

Remarks on this clone: The antigen is unknown.

Following a roughly ten-day culture, CD4+ T cells were purified. Subjects were given two BNT162b2 or mRNA-1273 vaccine doses. IL-2 medium supplanted half the medium on days 3 and 7. Germline CDR1 is KGHSH and CDR2 is LQKENI. The CDR3 runs 15 residues. V gave up 4 bases and J gave up 3 bases, with 12 bases separating them. The method was immunoSEQ multiplex PCR; TCRdb's version includes in-frame clones alone and lacks a portion of them. The sample includes fewer than 75,000 clones, approximately 80% of them seen just once. The sequenced sample was CD4+ T cells from PBMCs cultured without peptide, obtained after COVID-19 vaccination. This chain uses TRBV18 with TRBJ2-2; D tentatively reads TRBD1 or TRBD2 (5 bases each). The receptor's source is a human donor who received a COVID-19 vaccine. CDR3 protein: CASSRAGRDTGELFF. The CDR3, as DNA: TGTGCCAGCTCACGTGCAGGGCGGGACACCGGGGAGCTGTTTTTT.